This T cell receptor (beta chain) was retrieved from a study of CD8 T cells in ankylosing spondylitis. The CDR3 runs to 13 residues. Trimming removed 5 bases at V and 6 bases at J, with 14 bases between. CDR1 and CDR2 from the germline V gene are SEHNR and FQNEAQ (reference sequence). As concerns this clonotype: What it recognizes is unknown.

Notes on the study in general: According to the report, clones linked to the disease were significantly enriched in matched synovial fluid samples taken from ankylosing spondylitis patients.

Via MiXCR, TCRdb re-called the 5' RACE reads, giving one row per CDR3 protein. Among under 55,000 distinct CDR3 sequences listed, 6.5% to 9% were seen once. This TCR was sampled from a female donor with ankylosing spondylitis or in good health (not recorded which). V gene TRBV7-9 combines with J gene TRBJ2-7; no definite D call. The sequenced sample consisted of blood, either unsorted or a sorted T cell fraction (not recorded which). The CDR3 nucleotides read TGTGCCAGCAGCCCTGGGCTCTTCTGCGAGCAGTACGTC. This gives the protein CASSPGLFCEQYV.